The 21 T cell receptor beta chains reported below all come from one sample, sequenced in a study of T-cell memory formation after mild COVID-19. TCRdb reprocessed the 5' RACE reads with MiXCR, giving one entry per CDR3 protein. The sample has 90,000 to 130,000 distinct CDR3 sequences; 18% are singletons. The sequenced sample consisted of PBMCs or a T cell subset sorted from them (not recorded which). All receptors derive from a man between 18 and 29 years old who had mild COVID-19 (a few samples of this study predate the infection). Cell type and time point are not known.

The table lists this clonotype with a few counts. The chain is built from TRBV29-1 and TRBJ2-7; TRBD2 aligns across 8 bases. This CDR3 spans 13 amino acids. The junction had 6 bases not matched to a gene; V was cut back by 6 bases and J by 2 bases. Germline V CDR1 and CDR2: SQVTM, ANQGSEA. The CDR3 DNA reads TGCAGCGTGAGCGGGGGAGCCACCTACGAGCAGTACTTC. Residues: CSVSGGATYEQYF.

The chain links TRBV4-3 to TRBJ2-2; D call uncertain. The CDR3 has 16 residues. V lost 0 bases, J lost 2 bases, and 10 bases lay in between. The germline CDR1 and CDR2 sequences are LGHNA and YSLEER. CDR3 residues: CASSQETPVNTGELFF. The CDR3, as DNA: TGCGCCAGCAGCCAAGAGACCCCGGTTAACACCGGGGAGCTGTTTTTT.

This sequence joins TRBV4-2 and TRBJ1-4; D remains ambiguous. Trimming removed 0 bases at V and 8 bases at J, with 16 bases between. The germline gives CDR1 LGHNA, CDR2 YNFKEQ. The CDR3 covers 16 residues. CDR3 DNA: TGTGCCAGCAGCCAAGAGGGAGCTCTCGGTATGGAAAAACTGTTTTTT. Its protein is CASSQEGALGMEKLFF.

The rearrangement links TRBV11-2 to TRBJ2-7, with D maybe TRBD1 (5 bases). Germline CDR1 is SGHAT and CDR2 is FQNNGV. Trimming took 6 bases from V and 3 from J, leaving 9 bases between them. The CDR3 is 12 amino acids. CDR3 in amino acids: CASSSTVYEQYF. DNA for the CDR3: TGTGCCAGCAGTTCGACAGTCTACGAGCAGTACTTC.

The chain joins TRBV6-5 to TRBJ1-2; D perhaps matches TRBD1 (5 bases). CDR1 is MNHEY, CDR2 SVGAGI, per germline. The length of the CDR3 is 14 residues. Deletions cut 7 bases from V and 4 bases from J, with 16 bases between. The CDR3 region is CASMRGSPGYGYTF. The CDR3 bases are TGTGCCAGCATGCGGGGGAGTCCGGGCTATGGCTACACCTTC.

This clonotype turned up a few times. This chain links TRBV20-1 with TRBJ1-5; D gene unclear. Germline V lookup: CDR1 DFQATT, CDR2 SNEGSKA (reference sequence). The ends were cut back, 1 base at V and 9 bases at J, with 13 bases in the middle. CDR3 size: 13 residues. CDR3 sequence: CSARVNELGPQHF. The CDR3 DNA follows: TGCAGTGCTAGAGTAAACGAGCTCGGGCCCCAGCATTTT.

The sample holds one count of this clonotype. The chain is built from TRBV9 and TRBJ2-2; the match to TRBD1 covers 7 bases. The germline V gene encodes CDR1 SGDLS and CDR2 YYNGEE. This CDR3 has 15 amino acids. The ends lost 0 bases at V and 4 bases at J; junction bases unmatched: 3. The CDR3 reads CASSVEPGGTGELFF. The CDR3 region has the DNA TGTGCCAGCAGCGTAGAGCCAGGGGGCACCGGGGAGCTGTTTTTT.

V gene TRBV7-8 combines with J gene TRBJ2-3; 11 bases are a match to TRBD1. The CDR3 spans 15 residues. Unmatched junction bases numbered 5, after V lost 5 bases and J lost 4 bases. Germline CDR1 and CDR2: SGHVS and FQNEAQ. CDR3 nucleotide sequence: TGTGCCAGCAGCCCGCAGGGACAGGGGGCAGATACGCAGTATTTT. It codes for CASSPQGQGADTQYF.

The rearrangement uses TRBV6-2 or TRBV6-3 and TRBJ2-5; D is tentatively TRBD1 or TRBD2 (5 bases each). Germline assignment: CDR1 MNHEY and CDR2 SVGEGT. Trimming cost V 2 bases and J 2 bases, with 15 bases left between them. The CDR3 contains 16 residues. The CDR3, as DNA: TGTGCCAGCAGTTACGGTGCCGGGGCAGCTCAAGAGACCCAGTACTTC. Its protein product is CASSYGAGAAQETQYF.

This clonotype was counted only a few times. This chain links TRBV20-1 with TRBJ2-5; D is possibly TRBD2 (5 bases). Trimming cost V 1 base and J 2 bases, with 14 bases left between them. Germline loops: CDR1 DFQATT, CDR2 SNEGSKA (reference sequence). CDR3 length equals 15 residues. The CDR3 spells CSARVSGTAQETQYF. The CDR3, as DNA: TGCAGTGCTAGAGTCTCGGGAACAGCTCAAGAGACCCAGTACTTC.

The chain is built from TRBV20-1 and TRBJ1-4, with D unclear. This CDR3 spans 13 amino acids. Trimming took off 2 bases at V and 0 bases at J, with 4 bases between the two ends. Germline CDR1 reads DFQATT; CDR2 reads SNEGSKA (reference sequence). CDR3 sequence: CSARRTTNEKLFF. CDR3 coding DNA: TGCAGTGCTAGACGCACAACTAATGAAAAACTGTTTTTT.

This clonotype was seen at least ten times. The V and J genes are TRBV18 and TRBJ2-5; no clear D gene. Germline V gene lookup returns CDR1 KGHSH and CDR2 LQKENI. V was pared by 3 bases and J by 5 bases, with 13 bases between. CDR3 length equals 14 residues. CDR3 residues: CASSPLAREETQYF. CDR3 in DNA: TGTGCCAGCTCACCTCTGGCACGCGAGGAGACCCAGTACTTC.

This clonotype has a count of ten or more. The genes are TRBV7-9 and TRBJ1-5; D remains unclear. This CDR3 spans 12 amino acids. Germline V gene sequence: CDR1 SEHNR, CDR2 FQNEAQ (reference sequence). Between the trimmed V and J ends, which lost 10 bases and 5 bases, there was a span of 12 bases. The CDR3 reads CATQRIDQPQHF. CDR3 DNA: TGTGCCACCCAAAGGATAGATCAGCCCCAGCATTTT.

The chain couples TRBV20-1 to TRBJ1-6, with TRBD1 as a possible D gene (5 bases). Germline CDR1 reads DFQATT; CDR2 reads SNEGSKA (reference sequence). V shed 1 base and J shed 7 bases, with 11 bases lying between them. The CDR3 consists of 14 residues. CDR3 residues: CSARGGQGNSPLHF. CDR3 DNA: TGCAGTGCTAGAGGCGGGCAGGGAAATTCACCCCTCCACTTT.

This clonotype came up a few times. This chain uses TRBV29-1 with TRBJ2-1; 9 nucleotides match TRBD2. Germline CDR1 SQVTM, CDR2 ANQGSEA. The length of the CDR3 is 15 residues. V dropped 0 bases and J dropped 8; count of bases not matched to a gene: 8. The CDR3 spells CSVEDPRGGRDEQFF. CDR3 DNA: TGCAGCGTTGAAGATCCGCGGGGGGGCCGGGATGAGCAGTTCTTC.

The chain couples TRBV10-2 to TRBJ2-1; 14 bases line up with TRBD2. V lost 3 bases and J lost 0; bases outside the gene matches: 4. Germline assignment: CDR1 WSHSY and CDR2 SAAADI. The CDR3 is made up of 18 amino acids. CDR3 residues: CASSDWTSGGFSYNEQFF. CDR3 nucleotide sequence: TGCGCCAGCAGTGATTGGACTAGCGGGGGGTTCTCCTACAATGAGCAGTTCTTC.

This clonotype was seen at least ten times. The chain recombines TRBV6-2 or TRBV6-3 with TRBJ2-7, with 7 bases fitting TRBD1. The CDR3 extends over 15 amino acids. V lost 0 bases to trimming and J lost 6 bases; unmatched junction nucleotides: 8. Germline-derived CDR1 and CDR2 are MNHEY and SVGEGT. CDR3 nucleotide sequence: TGTGCCAGCAGTTACTCCCCTAAAGGGGGCATCGAGCAGTACGTC. This translates into CASSYSPKGGIEQYV.

The chain joins TRBV6-2 or TRBV6-3 to TRBJ2-7, with no clear D. The germline V gene has CDR1 MNHEY and CDR2 SVGEGT. V gave up 2 bases and J gave up 6 bases, with 11 bases separating them. There are 13 residues in the CDR3. The CDR3: CASSYVENSEQYV. The CDR3 coding sequence is TGTGCCAGCAGTTACGTAGAGAACAGCGAGCAGTACGTC.

This sequence joins TRBV29-1 and TRBJ1-2; no definite D call. CDR3 length: 13 residues. The germline CDR1 and CDR2 sequences are SQVTM and ANQGSEA. V dropped 5 bases and J dropped 1 base, with 11 bases sitting between them. CDR3 loop: CSVREQLNYGYTF. CDR3 nucleotides: TGCAGCGTTAGAGAACAGCTTAACTATGGCTACACCTTC.

V is TRBV6-6 and J is TRBJ2-3; D unclear. Deletions cut 6 bases from V and 5 bases from J, with 6 bases between. This CDR3 comprises 11 residues. Per germline, CDR1 MNHNY and CDR2 SVGAGI (reference sequence). CDR3 region: CASSTRDTQYF. CDR3 in DNA: TGTGCCAGCAGCACCCGAGATACGCAGTATTTT.

V is TRBV20-1 and J is TRBJ1-1, with a weak D call TRBD1 (5 bases). V lost 4 bases, J lost 2 bases, and 14 bases lay in between. CDR3 length: 14 amino acids. CDR1 is DFQATT, CDR2 SNEGSKA, per germline (reference sequence). In DNA, the CDR3 is TGCAGTGCTATGGTGGCCCGGGACAACACTGAAGCTTTCTTT. This encodes CSAMVARDNTEAFF.